A single sample is the source of the 23 T cell receptor beta chains below, sequenced in a study of cytomegalovirus exposure and HLA in healthy donors. Repertoires were generated with immunoSEQ multiplex PCR, while TCRdb's copy carries only in-frame clones and drops some. Among more than 95,000 clones listed, about 86% were seen once. The specimen was PBMCs. The receptor source for this set is a woman in her late teens or twenties in good health and CMV-seropositive.

This clone was seen only a few times. The chain combines TRBV28 with TRBJ1-5, with TRBD1 identical over 8 bases. V shed 10 bases, J shed 6 bases, and the junction held 8 bases outside the gene matches. CDR1 is MDHEN, CDR2 SYDVKM, per germline. The CDR3 loop spans 13 amino acids. The CDR3 DNA sequence: TGTGCCACCCGGACAGGGACCGGTCAGCCCCAGCATTTT. Amino acid sequence: CATRTGTGQPQHF.

This chain joins TRBV13 and TRBJ2-1, with TRBD2 matching over 9 bases. V trimming: 0 bases; J trimming: 5 bases; junction bases outside the gene matches: 2. CDR1 and CDR2 from the germline V gene are PRHDT and FYEKMQ (reference sequence). This CDR3 is 15 amino acids long. The CDR3 region is CASSLGTSGNNEQFF. CDR3 nucleotides: TGTGCCAGCAGCTTAGGGACTAGCGGAAACAATGAGCAGTTCTTC. The full variable domain, rest sourced from reference TRBV13 and TRBJ2-1, is AAGVIQSPRHLIKEKRETATLKCYPIPRHDTVYWYQQGPGQDPQFLISFYEKMQSDKGSIPDRFSAQQFSDYHSELNMSSLELGDSALYFCASSLGTSGNNEQFFGPGTRLTVL.

This chain uses TRBV28 with TRBJ1-1, with 9 bases that match TRBD1. Trimming removed 7 bases from V and 1 base from J; junction bases left unmatched: 10. The CDR3 consists of 16 residues. CDR1 and CDR2 (germline): MDHEN, SYDVKM. CDR3 bases: TGTGCCAGCACCCTGGGACAGGGCCTAGGGAACACTGAAGCTTTCTTT. Protein sequence: CASTLGQGLGNTEAFF. Variable domain in full (rest from reference TRBV28 and TRBJ1-1): DVKVTQSSRYLVKRTGEKVFLECVQDMDHENMFWYRQDPGLGLRLIYFSYDVKMKEKGDIPEGYSVSREKKERFSLILESASTNQTSMYLCASTLGQGLGNTEAFFGQGTRLTVV.

The chain is built from TRBV11-2 and TRBJ2-2, with 9 nucleotides matching TRBD2. The CDR3 loop spans 15 amino acids. Per germline, CDR1 SGHAT and CDR2 FQNNGV. V lost 1 base, J lost 7 bases, and 4 bases stayed unmatched. The CDR3 sequence: CASSLGGGANGELFF. CDR3 sequence (DNA): TGTGCCAGCAGCTTAGGCGGGGGGGCTAACGGGGAGCTGTTTTTT.

The chain carries TRBV19 and TRBJ2-1; 9 nucleotides line up with TRBD2. After removal of 3 bases from V and 2 bases from J, the junction contained 5 bases not matched to a gene. In germline, CDR1 is LNHDA, CDR2 SQIVND (reference sequence). The CDR3 is made up of 16 amino acids. The CDR3 spells CASSMGLAGPYNEQFF. Written as DNA, the CDR3 is TGTGCCAGTAGTATGGGGCTAGCGGGACCCTACAATGAGCAGTTCTTC.

The chain links TRBV7-3 to TRBJ2-5; 8 nucleotides agree with TRBD1. Germline V gene sequence: CDR1 SGHTA, CDR2 FQGTGA. Trimming removed 5 bases from V and 4 bases from J; junction bases left unmatched: 3. This CDR3 is built from 13 residues. CDR3 protein: CASSKTGGETQYF. The CDR3 DNA sequence: TGTGCCAGCAGCAAAACAGGGGGAGAGACCCAGTACTTC.

The table lists this clone with a few counts. The chain links TRBV25-1 to TRBJ2-7; 7 nucleotides line up with TRBD2. The CDR3 is made up of 13 amino acids. Germline V gene data show CDR1 as MGHDK and CDR2 as SYGVNS. With 4 bases clipped from V and 5 bases from J, the junction kept 5 bases outside the gene matches. The CDR3, as DNA: TGTGCCAGCAGTGCTGGGGGGAGGGACGAGCAGTACTTC. This sequence encodes CASSAGGRDEQYF.

This chain joins TRBV9 and TRBJ2-5; 7 bases match TRBD1. This CDR3 contains 15 residues. Germline CDR1 is SGDLS and CDR2 is YYNGEE. V lost 4 bases and J lost 2; bases outside the gene matches: 8. The CDR3 nucleotides are TGTGCCAGCAGCCCAGGGGGAAGGGTTCAAGAGACCCAGTACTTC. Encoded protein: CASSPGGRVQETQYF. Full variable domain (rest looked up from reference TRBV9 and TRBJ2-5): DSGVTQTPKHLITATGQRVTLRCSPRSGDLSVYWYQQSLDQGLQFLIQYYNGEERAKGNILERFSAQQFPDLHSELNLSSLELGDSALYFCASSPGGRVQETQYFGPGTRLLVL.

V and J are TRBV7-9 and TRBJ1-4; D not certain. Germline V gives CDR1 SEHNR, CDR2 FQNEAQ (reference sequence). V was shortened by 2 bases and J by 5 bases, with 9 bases between the two germline ends. There are 14 residues in the CDR3. The CDR3 coding sequence is TGTGCCAGCAGCTTAAACGGAGGAAATGAAAAACTGTTTTTT. Protein sequence: CASSLNGGNEKLFF.

This clone was counted a few times. The V and J genes are TRBV19 and TRBJ2-7; TRBD1 matches at 11 bases. Germline V gene data show CDR1 as LNHDA and CDR2 as SQIVND (reference sequence). Trimming removed 4 bases from V and 2 bases from J; junction bases left unmatched: 4. The CDR3 is 15 residues long. The CDR3 loop reads CASSSWDRGTYEQYF. CDR3 sequence (DNA): TGTGCCAGTAGTAGTTGGGACAGGGGGACCTACGAGCAGTACTTC.

The genes are TRBV4-1 and TRBJ1-2; possible D gene TRBD1, 6 bases. Between the trimmed V and J ends, which lost 0 bases and 6 bases, there was a span of 14 bases. Germline V gene lookup returns CDR1 MGHRA and CDR2 YSYEKL. The CDR3 covers 15 residues. The CDR3 DNA reads as TGCGCCAGCAGCCAAGATCCCGGGGGGCCCGATGGCTACACCTTC. Translating gives CASSQDPGGPDGYTF.

This clone appeared a single time. V gene TRBV19 combines with J gene TRBJ2-7; D is unclear. Germline V gives CDR1 LNHDA, CDR2 SQIVND (reference sequence). Trimming shortened V by 6 bases and J by 2 bases, and 8 bases separated the two germline ends. The CDR3 spans 12 residues. CDR3 amino acids: CASRGSPYEQYF. CDR3 sequence (DNA): TGTGCCAGTAGGGGCAGTCCCTACGAGCAGTACTTC.

This clone showed up just once. The rearrangement links TRBV6-6 to TRBJ2-3; the D gene is possibly TRBD1 (6 bases). Germline-derived CDR1 and CDR2 are MNHNY and SVGAGI (reference sequence). The germline V and J ends were trimmed by 5 bases and 5 bases, with 8 bases remaining between them. The CDR3 loop spans 12 amino acids. The CDR3 reads CASSVQGDTQYF. The CDR3 DNA follows: TGTGCCAGCAGTGTACAGGGAGATACGCAGTATTTT.

The chain links TRBV27 to TRBJ2-3; a possible D gene is TRBD2 (5 bases). Trimming left V 5 bases short and J 1 base short, with 22 bases between. In germline, CDR1 is MNHEY, CDR2 SMNVEV (reference sequence). This CDR3 contains 18 residues. The CDR3 sequence: CASSPYEGPGAGTDTQYF. The CDR3 DNA follows: TGTGCCAGCAGTCCCTACGAAGGTCCCGGAGCGGGCACAGATACGCAGTATTTT.

This clone showed up just a few times. The genes are TRBV2 and TRBJ2-5; a weak D match, TRBD1 (5 bases). From germline, CDR1 is SNHLY and CDR2 FYNNEI. Trimming removed 2 bases from V and 5 bases from J, with 15 bases in between. This CDR3 has 15 residues. The CDR3 region has the DNA TGTGCCAGCAGTGAAACCGGCAGGGTCACGGAGACCCAGTACTTC. Protein product: CASSETGRVTETQYF. The full variable domain, its missing parts supplied by reference TRBV2 and TRBJ2-5, is EPEVTQTPSHQVTQMGQEVILRCVPISNHLYFYWYRQILGQKVEFLVSFYNNEISEKSEIFDDQFSVERPDGSNFTLKIRSTKLEDSAMYFCASSETGRVTETQYFGPGTRLLVL.

The gene calls are TRBV15 and TRBJ2-1; a possible D gene is TRBD2 (5 bases). Trimming shortened V by 1 base and J by 7 bases, and 8 bases separated the two germline ends. Germline V CDR1 and CDR2: LNHNV, YYDKDF (reference sequence). CDR3 length: 13 amino acids. DNA of the CDR3: TGTGCCACCAGCAGAGGACGCGGGAATGAGCAGTTCTTC. This codes for CATSRGRGNEQFF. Full variable domain (outside the CDR3, taken from reference TRBV15 and TRBJ2-1): DAMVIQNPRYQVTQFGKPVTLSCSQTLNHNVMYWYQQKSSQAPKLLFHYYDKDFNNEADTPDNFQSRRPNTSFCFLDIRSPGLGDTAMYLCATSRGRGNEQFFGPGTRLTVL.

This clone was seen just once. The V and J genes are TRBV7-8 and TRBJ1-2; no reliable D call. CDR3 size: 15 residues. Germline CDR1 and CDR2: SGHVS and FQNEAQ. Trimming took 2 bases from V and 3 from J, leaving 13 bases between them. The CDR3 DNA sequence: TGTGCCAGCAGCTTAAGGAACAGCTGGGACTATGGCTACACCTTC. Residues: CASSLRNSWDYGYTF.

J is TRBJ1-4 and V is TRBV7-9; the D gene is possibly TRBD1 (6 bases). Trimming took off 1 base at V and 4 bases at J, with 13 bases between the two ends. The CDR3 contains 16 residues. Germline assignment: CDR1 SEHNR and CDR2 FQNEAQ (reference sequence). The CDR3 nucleotides read TGTGCCAGCAGCTTAGTTACAGGGCGCGGTAATGAAAAACTGTTTTTT. Amino acids: CASSLVTGRGNEKLFF.

The chain has TRBV6-4 and TRBJ1-3; D is uncertain. This CDR3 comprises 16 residues. The V and J ends lost 6 bases and 2 bases respectively, with 17 bases between them. Germline V CDR1 and CDR2: MRHNA, SNTAGT. The CDR3 protein is CASSPTPVGAGNTIYF. CDR3 nucleotide sequence: TGTGCCAGCAGCCCCACTCCGGTCGGGGCTGGAAACACCATATATTTT.

The chain recombines TRBV28 with TRBJ2-3; TRBD2 might be the D (6 bases). V lost 6 bases and J 5 bases, leaving 21 bases between the germline ends. The CDR3 has 16 amino acids. The germline gives CDR1 MDHEN, CDR2 SYDVKM. CDR3 loop: CASRQWAGKAGDTQYF. The CDR3 bases are TGTGCCAGCAGACAATGGGCGGGCAAAGCGGGAGATACGCAGTATTTT.

V is TRBV4-1 and J is TRBJ2-2, with a weak D call TRBD1 (5 bases). V was cut by 4 bases and J by 2 bases, with 11 bases left in between. The V gene's germline CDR1 is MGHRA and CDR2 YSYEKL. The CDR3 runs 15 residues. The CDR3 spells CASSLRQGNTGELFF. The DNA for the CDR3 is TGCGCCAGCAGCCTGCGGCAGGGCAACACCGGGGAGCTGTTTTTT.

This rearrangement joins TRBV7-2 to TRBJ1-6; D gene ambiguous. CDR1 is SGHTA and CDR2 is FQGNSA in the germline V gene. The V end was cut by 5 bases, the J end by 13 bases, with 9 bases between. The CDR3 has 11 residues. For the CDR3, the DNA is TGTGCCAGCAGCCCCAGAGGTCCCCTCCACTTT. Encoded protein: CASSPRGPLHF.

J is TRBJ2-7 and V is TRBV6-1; 11 positions agree with TRBD1. In germline, CDR1 is MNHNS, CDR2 SASEGT. This CDR3 has 14 amino acids. V gave up 2 bases and J gave up 6 bases; unmatched junction bases: 3. In DNA form, the CDR3 reads TGTGCCAGCAGTGAACGGGGGACAGGGGGCGAGCAGTACTTC. Protein: CASSERGTGGEQYF.